This T cell receptor (beta chain) was retrieved from a study of shared clonotypes between healthy human individuals. For the study at large: Donors, aged 18 to 49, were a couple of women and three men.

General observations from the study: Memory subsets generally showed smaller estimated richness than naive subsets did.

Produced via immunoSEQ multiplex PCR; TCRdb's table is partial and in-frame only. The sample lists around 1.9 million clones; roughly 93% were seen once. Terminally differentiated effector memory CD45RA+ cells were excluded from the naive CD8 cells, which were CD45RO-negative and positively selected for CCR7. Looked up from germline, CDR1 is SGHAT and CDR2 is FQNNGV. Trimming took off 4 bases at V and 6 bases at J, with 17 bases between the two ends. CDR3 length: 15 amino acids. To note about this clone: Its antigen remains unidentified.

The receptor was derived from a man between 18 and 35 years old in good health. Some clones in this sample may be carry-over from other donors' samples. The V and J genes are TRBV11-2 and TRBJ2-3; TRBD1 or TRBD2 may be the D gene (5 bases each). What was sequenced was naive CD8+ T cells from PBMCs. CDR3 protein: CASSSRDRIADTQYF. The CDR3 bases are TGTGCCAGCAGCTCCCGGGACCGAATAGCGGATACGCAGTATTTT. The complete variable domain, with remaining parts taken from reference TRBV11-2 and TRBJ2-3, reads EAGVAQSPRYKIIEKRQSVAFWCNPISGHATLYWYQQILGQGPKLLIQFQNNGVVDDSQLPKDRFSAERLKGVDSTLKIQPAKLEDSAVYLCASSSRDRIADTQYFGPGTRLTVL.